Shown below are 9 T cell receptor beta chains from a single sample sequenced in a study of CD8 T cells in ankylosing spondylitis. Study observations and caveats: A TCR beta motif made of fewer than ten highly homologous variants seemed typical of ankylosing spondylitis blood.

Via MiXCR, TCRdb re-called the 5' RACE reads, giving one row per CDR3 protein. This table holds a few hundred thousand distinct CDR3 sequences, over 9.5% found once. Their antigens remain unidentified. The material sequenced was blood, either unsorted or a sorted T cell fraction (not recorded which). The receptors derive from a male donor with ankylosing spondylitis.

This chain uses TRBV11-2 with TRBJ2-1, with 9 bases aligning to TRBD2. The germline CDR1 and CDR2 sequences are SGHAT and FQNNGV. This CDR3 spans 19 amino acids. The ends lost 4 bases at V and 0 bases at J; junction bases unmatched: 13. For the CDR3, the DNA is TGTGCCAGCAGCTCCAAACCCCCTCTAGCGGGAATCTCCTACAATGAGCAGTTCTTC. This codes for CASSSKPPLAGISYNEQFF.

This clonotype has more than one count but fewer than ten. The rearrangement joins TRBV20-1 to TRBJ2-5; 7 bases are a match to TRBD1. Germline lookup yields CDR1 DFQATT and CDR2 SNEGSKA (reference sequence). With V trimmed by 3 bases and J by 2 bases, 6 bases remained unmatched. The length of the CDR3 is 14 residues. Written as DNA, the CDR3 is TGCAGTGCTAGTATACAGGGGATACAAGAGACCCAGTACTTC. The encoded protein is CSASIQGIQETQYF.

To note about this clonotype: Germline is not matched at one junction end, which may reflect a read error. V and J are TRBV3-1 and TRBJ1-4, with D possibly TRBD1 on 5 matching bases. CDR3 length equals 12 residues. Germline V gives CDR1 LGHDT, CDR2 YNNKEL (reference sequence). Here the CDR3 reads CASSLLGGDRIF. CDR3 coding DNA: TGTGCCAGCAGCCTTCTAGGAGGGGATCGAATTTTT. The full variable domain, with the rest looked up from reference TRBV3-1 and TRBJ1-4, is DTAVSQTPKYLVTQMGNDKSIKCEQNLGHDTMYWYKQDSKKFLKIMFSYNNKELIINETVPNRFSPKSPDKAHLNLHINSLELGDSAVYFCASSLLGGDRIFGSGTQLSVL.

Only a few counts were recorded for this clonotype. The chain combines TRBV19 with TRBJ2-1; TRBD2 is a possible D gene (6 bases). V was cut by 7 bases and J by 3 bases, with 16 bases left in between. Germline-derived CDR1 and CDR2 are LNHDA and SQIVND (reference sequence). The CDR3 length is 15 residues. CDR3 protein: CASNTGGAYYNEQFF. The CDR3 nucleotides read TGTGCCAGTAATACCGGCGGGGCCTACTACAATGAGCAGTTCTTC.

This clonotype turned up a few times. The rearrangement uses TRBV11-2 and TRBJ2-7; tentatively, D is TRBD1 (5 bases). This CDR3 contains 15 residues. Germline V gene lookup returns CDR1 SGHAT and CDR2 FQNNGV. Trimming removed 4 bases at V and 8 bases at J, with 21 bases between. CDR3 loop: CASSSMGNQGIQQYF. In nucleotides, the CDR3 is TGTGCCAGCAGCTCGATGGGTAATCAGGGAATTCAGCAGTACTTC.

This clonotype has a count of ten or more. The CDR3 DNA sequence: TGTGCCAGCAGCTTAATCAGGACTTACGAGCAGTACTTC. Amino acid sequence: CASSLIRTYEQYF. The chain couples TRBV7-2 to TRBJ2-7, with D perhaps TRBD2 (5 bases). Germline CDR1 SGHTA, CDR2 FQGNSA. Trimming shortened V by 2 bases and J by 4 bases, and 9 bases separated the two germline ends. The CDR3 is made up of 13 amino acids.

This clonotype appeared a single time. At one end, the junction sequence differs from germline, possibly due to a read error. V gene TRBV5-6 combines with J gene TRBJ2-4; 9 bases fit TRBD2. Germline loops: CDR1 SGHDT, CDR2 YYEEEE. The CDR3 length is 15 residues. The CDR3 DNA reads TGTGCCAGAAGCTCCGGACTAGCGAATAAAAACATTCAGTACTTC. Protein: CARSSGLANKNIQYF.

CDR3 nucleotide sequence: TGTGCCAACCGCCGCGGGGGTAATTCACCCCTCCACTTT. Translated, it gives CANRRGGNSPLHF. V is TRBV6-1 and J is TRBJ1-6; maybe TRBD1 (5 bases). This CDR3 comprises 13 residues. From germline, CDR1 is MNHNS and CDR2 SASEGT. V was pared by 10 bases and J by 6 bases, with 13 bases between.

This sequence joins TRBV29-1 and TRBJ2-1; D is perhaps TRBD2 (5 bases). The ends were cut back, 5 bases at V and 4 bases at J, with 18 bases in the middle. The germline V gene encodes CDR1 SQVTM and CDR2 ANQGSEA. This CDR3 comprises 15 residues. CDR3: CSVSDVGRGYNEQFF. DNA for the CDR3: TGCAGCGTTTCAGATGTTGGGCGAGGGTACAATGAGCAGTTCTTC.